This T cell receptor (beta chain) was identified during a study of blood T cell repertoires in COVID-19. Study-level background: PBMCs, B-cell-depleted T cells, or T cells provided the cDNA or gDNA that made up the material.

Authors' analysis steps: Estimation of nucleated cell counts relied on the amplification of reference gene primers. Clones were read by immunoSEQ multiplex PCR, and TCRdb kept only the in-frame ones, dropping some. V and J calls and clone size are those listed in that table; D and trimming were worked out from the DNA. The sample yields around 72,000 clones, approximately 91% seen once. Germline CDR1 is KGHDR and CDR2 is SFDVKD. This CDR3 is 13 amino acids long. V dropped 9 bases and J dropped 0 bases, with 10 bases sitting between them. Sequenced sample: peripheral blood. This chain links TRBV24-1 with TRBJ1-1, with D uncertain. The receptor's source is a human donor with active COVID-19. The donor label of this sample is uncertain. The CDR3 protein is CATSGGLNTEAFF. CDR3 DNA: TGTGCCACCTCCGGAGGACTGAACACTGAAGCTTTCTTT.